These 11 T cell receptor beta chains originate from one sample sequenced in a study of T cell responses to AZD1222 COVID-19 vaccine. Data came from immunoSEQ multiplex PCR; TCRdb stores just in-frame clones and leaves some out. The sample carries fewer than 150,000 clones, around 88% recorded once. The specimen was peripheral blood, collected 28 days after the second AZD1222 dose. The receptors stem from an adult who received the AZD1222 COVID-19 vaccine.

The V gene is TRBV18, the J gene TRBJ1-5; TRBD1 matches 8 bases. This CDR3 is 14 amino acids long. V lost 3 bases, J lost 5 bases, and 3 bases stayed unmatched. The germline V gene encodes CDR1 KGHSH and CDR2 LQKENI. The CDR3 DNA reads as TGTGCCAGCTCACCCGGGACAGGACATCAGCCCCAGCATTTT. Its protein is CASSPGTGHQPQHF.

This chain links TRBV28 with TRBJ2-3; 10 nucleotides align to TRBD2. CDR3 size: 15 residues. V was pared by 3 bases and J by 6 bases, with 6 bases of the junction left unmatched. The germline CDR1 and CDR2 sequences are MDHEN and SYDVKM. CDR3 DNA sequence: TGTGCCAGCAGTTTGGGTAGCGGGGGGTTCGATACGCAGTATTTT. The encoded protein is CASSLGSGGFDTQYF.

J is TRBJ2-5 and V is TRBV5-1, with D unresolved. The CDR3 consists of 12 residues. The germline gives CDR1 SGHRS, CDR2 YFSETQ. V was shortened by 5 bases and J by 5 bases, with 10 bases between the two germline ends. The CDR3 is CASSGTRETQYF. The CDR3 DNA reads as TGCGCCAGCAGTGGTACTCGGGAGACCCAGTACTTC.

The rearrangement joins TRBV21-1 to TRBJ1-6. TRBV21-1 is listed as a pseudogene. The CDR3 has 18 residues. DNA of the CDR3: TGTGCCAGCAGCAAAGTGAAAGCCTGTAGCTCCTATAATTCACCCCTCCACTTT. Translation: CASSKVKACSSYNSPLHF.

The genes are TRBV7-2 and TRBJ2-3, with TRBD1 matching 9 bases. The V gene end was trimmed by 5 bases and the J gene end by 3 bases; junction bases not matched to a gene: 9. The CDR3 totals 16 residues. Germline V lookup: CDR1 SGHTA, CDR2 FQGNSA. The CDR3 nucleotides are TGTGCCAGCAGCATTACAGGGGGCAATCCTACAGATACGCAGTATTTT. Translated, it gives CASSITGGNPTDTQYF.

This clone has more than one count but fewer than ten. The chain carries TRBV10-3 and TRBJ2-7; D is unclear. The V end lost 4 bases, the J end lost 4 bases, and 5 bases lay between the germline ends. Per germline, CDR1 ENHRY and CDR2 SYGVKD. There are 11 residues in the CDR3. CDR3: CAISVEYEQYF. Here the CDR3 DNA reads TGTGCCATCAGTGTAGAGTACGAGCAGTACTTC.

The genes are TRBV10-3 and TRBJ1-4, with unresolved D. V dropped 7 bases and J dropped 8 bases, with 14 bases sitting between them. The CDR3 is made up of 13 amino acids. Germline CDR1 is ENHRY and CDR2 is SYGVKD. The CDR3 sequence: CAIKRDEQEKLFF. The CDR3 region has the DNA TGTGCCATCAAGAGGGATGAGCAAGAAAAACTGTTTTTT.

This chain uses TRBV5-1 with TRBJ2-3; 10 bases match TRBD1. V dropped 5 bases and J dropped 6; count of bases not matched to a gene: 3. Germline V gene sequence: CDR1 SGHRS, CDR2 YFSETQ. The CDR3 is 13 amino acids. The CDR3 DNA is TGCGCCAGCAGGACAGGGGGCAGGGATACGCAGTATTTT. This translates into CASRTGGRDTQYF.

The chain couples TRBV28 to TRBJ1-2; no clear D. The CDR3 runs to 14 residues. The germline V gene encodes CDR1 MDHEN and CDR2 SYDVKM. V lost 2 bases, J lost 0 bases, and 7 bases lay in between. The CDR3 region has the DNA TGTGCCAGCAGTTTAGGGGAAACTAACTATGGCTACACCTTC. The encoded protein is CASSLGETNYGYTF.

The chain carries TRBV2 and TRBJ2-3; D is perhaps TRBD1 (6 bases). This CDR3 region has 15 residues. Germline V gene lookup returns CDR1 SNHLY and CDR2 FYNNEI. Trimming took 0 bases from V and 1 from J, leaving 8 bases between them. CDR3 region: CASSEAGHRTDTQYF. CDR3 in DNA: TGTGCCAGCAGTGAAGCGGGACATCGCACAGATACGCAGTATTTT.

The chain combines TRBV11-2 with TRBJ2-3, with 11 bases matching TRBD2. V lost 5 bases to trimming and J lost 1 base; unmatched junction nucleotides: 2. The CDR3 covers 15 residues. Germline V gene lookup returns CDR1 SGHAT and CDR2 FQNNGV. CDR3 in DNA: TGTGCCAGCAGCCCGGGACTAGCGGGCACAGATACGCAGTATTTT. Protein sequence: CASSPGLAGTDTQYF.